This T cell receptor beta chain was profiled in a study of siplizumab effects on memory and regulatory T cells (dated by TCRdb to the late 2010s). For the wider study: The study looked at the effect of siplizumab, an anti-CD2 antibody, on alloreactive T-cell subsets in allogeneic mixed lymphocyte reactions made from human PBMCs.

With regard to this clone: Its cognate antigen has yet to be identified. Qualities for individual bases were not recorded, and no much larger clone is one base off.

The CDR3 spans 13 residues, from the cysteine through the phenylalanine. The entry retains the CDR3 DNA only, 39 bases that are in frame from base 1. CDR1 and CDR2 are read off the germline V gene as KGHSH and LQKENI. V and J lose 6 bases and 6 bases, and a span of 15 bases separates them. Study-wide conclusions, independent of this receptor: Whether proliferating Tregs from siplizumab cultures were suppressive was not functionally confirmed. Among mappable alloreactive CD4+ clones, an average Treg-derived fraction of around 71% was observed with siplizumab, compared with more than 25% in control reactions. About 75-96% of proliferating CD4+ or CD8+ clones could not be given a naive or memory phenotype. Siplizumab significantly reduced the cumulative frequency of alloreactive sequences traceable to unstimulated CD4+ memory T cells. Because sequences at frequencies below about 10^-5 were poorly captured, only a minor fraction of alloreactive clones could be mapped back to unstimulated subsets. Greater diversity appeared to be present in unstimulated naive T cells than in memory T cells, and a substantial contribution to the alloresponse seemed to be made by naive cells.

The library was obtained by the immunoSEQ multiplex PCR assay. Each sample had some 94,000 TCR templates assayed by the deep sequencing platform. Genomic DNA extracted from sorted T cells was used for TCRbeta CDR3 sequencing. In the original analysis: The R programming language was used for clonal analysis of the TCRbeta CDR3 data. Comparing unstimulated samples against CFSE-low samples taken after the reaction was how alloreactive CD4+ and CD8+ clones were defined. Alloreactive CD4+ clones were assigned to regulatory or non-regulatory origin by matching sequences to sorted unstimulated Treg and non-Treg repertoires. In TCRdb, the immuneACCESS table is reduced to in-frame sequences with V and J assigned. These tables do not hold every clone; where another copy was compared, an unresolved V gene accounts for under half, and the others remain unexplained. The DNA was the basis for D and trimming; V, J and clone size are from that table. This sample gives tens of thousands of clones in total; roughly 85% of them show up just once. The ten most abundant clones make up about 3.5% of the sample.

Unstimulated CD4+ memory cells were also sequenced in three donor pairs, together with CD4+ naive, CD8+ TEMRA, CD8+ naive and CD8+ effector memory subsets. TCRbeta CDR3 sequencing was performed on sorted unstimulated T cells and on proliferating T cells recovered from mixed lymphocyte reactions. Fresh whole blood from fewer than 11 HLA-typed healthy donors was used to isolate PBMCs. Sample: memory CD4+ T cells sorted from blood. This specimen's cell subset or site label, interpreted: unstimulated CD4+ memory T cells. The rearranged segments are TRBV18 and TRBJ2-7; D gene: possibly TRBD2, on 6 matching bases. The origin of this receptor is a human donor in good health. The DNA sequence is as follows: TGTGCCAGCTCCTCGGGAGCTCGGATCGAGCAGTACTTC. Translated, it reads CASSSGARIEQYF.